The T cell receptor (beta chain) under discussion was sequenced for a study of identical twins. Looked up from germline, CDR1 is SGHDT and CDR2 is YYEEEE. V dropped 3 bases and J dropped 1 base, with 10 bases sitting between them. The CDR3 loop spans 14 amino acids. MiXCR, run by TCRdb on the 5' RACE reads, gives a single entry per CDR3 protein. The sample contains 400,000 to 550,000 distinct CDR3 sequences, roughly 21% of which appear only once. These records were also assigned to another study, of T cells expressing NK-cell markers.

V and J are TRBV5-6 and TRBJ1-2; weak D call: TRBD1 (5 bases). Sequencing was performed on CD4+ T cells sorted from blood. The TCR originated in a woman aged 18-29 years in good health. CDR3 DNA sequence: TGTGCCAGCAGCTGGAACAGGATTAACTATGGCTACACCTTC. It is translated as CASSWNRINYGYTF.